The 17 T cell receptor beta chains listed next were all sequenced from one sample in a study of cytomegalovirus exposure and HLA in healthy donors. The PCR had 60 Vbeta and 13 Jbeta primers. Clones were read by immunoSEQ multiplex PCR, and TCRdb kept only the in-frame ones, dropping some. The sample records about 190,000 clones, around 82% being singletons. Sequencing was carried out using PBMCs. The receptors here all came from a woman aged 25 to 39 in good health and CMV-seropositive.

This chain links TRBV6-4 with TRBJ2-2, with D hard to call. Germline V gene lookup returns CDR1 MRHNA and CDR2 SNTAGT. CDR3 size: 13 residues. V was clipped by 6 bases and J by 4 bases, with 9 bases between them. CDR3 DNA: TGTGCCAGCAGACGAGGCCTCACCGGGGAGCTGTTTTTT. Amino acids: CASRRGLTGELFF.

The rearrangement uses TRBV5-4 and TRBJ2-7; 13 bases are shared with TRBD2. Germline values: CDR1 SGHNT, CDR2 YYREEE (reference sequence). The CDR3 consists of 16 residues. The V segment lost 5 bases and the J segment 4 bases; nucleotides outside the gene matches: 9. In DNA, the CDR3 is TGTGCCAGCAGTTCATCTCCGGGACTAGCGGGGTACGAGCAGTACTTC. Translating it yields CASSSSPGLAGYEQYF.

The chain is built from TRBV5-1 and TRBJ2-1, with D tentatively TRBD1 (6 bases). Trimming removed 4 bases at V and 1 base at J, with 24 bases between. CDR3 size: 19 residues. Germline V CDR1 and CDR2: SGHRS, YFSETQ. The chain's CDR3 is CASSLTGSKTVVSYNEQFF. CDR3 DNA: TGCGCCAGCAGCCTCACAGGGTCGAAAACCGTAGTGTCCTACAATGAGCAGTTCTTC.

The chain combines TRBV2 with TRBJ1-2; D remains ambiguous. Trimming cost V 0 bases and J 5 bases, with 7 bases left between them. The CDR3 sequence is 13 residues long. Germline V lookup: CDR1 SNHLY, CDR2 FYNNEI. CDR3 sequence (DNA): TGTGCCAGCAGTGAAGCGTCGTTTTATGGCTACACCTTC. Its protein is CASSEASFYGYTF.

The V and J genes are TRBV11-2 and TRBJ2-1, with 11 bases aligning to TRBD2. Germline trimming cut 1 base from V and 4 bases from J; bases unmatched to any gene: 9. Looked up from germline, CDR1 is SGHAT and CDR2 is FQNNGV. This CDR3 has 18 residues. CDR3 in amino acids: CASSLVDRLAGIYNEQFF. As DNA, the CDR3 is TGTGCCAGCAGCTTAGTTGACCGACTAGCGGGAATTTACAATGAGCAGTTCTTC.

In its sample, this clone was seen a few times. CDR3 sequence: CASSIGRSGSSYNEQFF. For the CDR3, the DNA is TGTGCCAGTAGTATAGGTAGAAGCGGGAGCTCCTACAATGAGCAGTTCTTC. J is TRBJ2-1 and V is TRBV19; 8 bases agree with TRBD2. The CDR3 is 17 residues long. V lost 1 base to trimming and J lost 0 bases; unmatched junction nucleotides: 5. From germline, CDR1 is LNHDA and CDR2 SQIVND (reference sequence).

The CDR3 DNA is TGTGCCAGCAGCTCTCGGGCGGCTAGCGACGCCAAAAACATTCAGTACTTC. Translating gives CASSSRAASDAKNIQYF. The chain has TRBV5-6 and TRBJ2-4, with D perhaps TRBD2 (6 bases). Looked up from germline, CDR1 is SGHDT and CDR2 is YYEEEE. The CDR3 extends over 17 amino acids. The V end was cut by 3 bases, the J end by 1 base, with 17 bases between.

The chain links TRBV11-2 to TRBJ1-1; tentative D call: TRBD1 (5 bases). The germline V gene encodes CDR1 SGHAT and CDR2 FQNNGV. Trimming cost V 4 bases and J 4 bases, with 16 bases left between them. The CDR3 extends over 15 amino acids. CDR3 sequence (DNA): TGTGCCAGCAGCTGGCTCTTGTGGGGGGGCACTGAAGCTTTCTTT. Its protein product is CASSWLLWGGTEAFF.

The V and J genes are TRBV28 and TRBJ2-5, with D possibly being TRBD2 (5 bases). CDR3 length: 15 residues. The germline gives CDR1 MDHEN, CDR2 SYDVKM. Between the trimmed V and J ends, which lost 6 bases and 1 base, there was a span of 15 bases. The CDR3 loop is CASSLFRGVQETQYF. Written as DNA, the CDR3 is TGTGCCAGCAGCTTGTTTCGGGGTGTCCAAGAGACCCAGTACTTC.

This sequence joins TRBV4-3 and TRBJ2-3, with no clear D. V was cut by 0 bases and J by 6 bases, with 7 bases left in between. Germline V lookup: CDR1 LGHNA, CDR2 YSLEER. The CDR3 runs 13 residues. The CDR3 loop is CASSQDLADTQYF. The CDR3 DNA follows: TGCGCCAGCAGCCAAGATCTTGCGGATACGCAGTATTTT.

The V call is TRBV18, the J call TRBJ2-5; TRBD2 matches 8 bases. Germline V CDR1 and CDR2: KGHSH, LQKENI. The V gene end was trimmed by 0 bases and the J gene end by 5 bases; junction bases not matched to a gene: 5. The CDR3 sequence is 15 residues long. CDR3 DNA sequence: TGTGCCAGCTCACCACCGAGCGGGAGAGAGGAGACCCAGTACTTC. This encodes CASSPPSGREETQYF.

This chain's CDR3 is CASSPGGGRGHEQYF. The CDR3 DNA reads TGTGCCAGCAGCCCCGGGGGGGGAAGGGGCCACGAGCAGTACTTC. V and J are TRBV9 and TRBJ2-7; 8 nucleotides align to TRBD2. CDR3 length: 15 residues. Germline values: CDR1 SGDLS, CDR2 YYNGEE. Trimming removed 4 bases from V and 5 bases from J; junction bases left unmatched: 11.

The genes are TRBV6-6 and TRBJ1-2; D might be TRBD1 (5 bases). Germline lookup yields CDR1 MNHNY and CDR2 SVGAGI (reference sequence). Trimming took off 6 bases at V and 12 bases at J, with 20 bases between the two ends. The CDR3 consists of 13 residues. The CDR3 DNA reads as TGTGCCAGCAGAGACCCTGAACAGGATCCTGACACCTTC. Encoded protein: CASRDPEQDPDTF.

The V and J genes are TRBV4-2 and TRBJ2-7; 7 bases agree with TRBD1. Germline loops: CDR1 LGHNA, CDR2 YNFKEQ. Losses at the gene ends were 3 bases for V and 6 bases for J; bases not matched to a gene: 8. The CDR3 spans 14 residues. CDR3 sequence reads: CASSQRQGSSEQYF. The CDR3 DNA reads TGTGCCAGCAGCCAGAGACAGGGATCGTCCGAGCAGTACTTC.

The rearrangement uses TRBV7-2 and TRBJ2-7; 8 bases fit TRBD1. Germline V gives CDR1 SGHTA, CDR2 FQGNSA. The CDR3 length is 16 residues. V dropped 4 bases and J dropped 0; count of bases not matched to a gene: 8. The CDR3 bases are TGTGCCAGCAGCTCCGGAGGGACAGGTACCTCCTACGAGCAGTACTTC. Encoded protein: CASSSGGTGTSYEQYF.

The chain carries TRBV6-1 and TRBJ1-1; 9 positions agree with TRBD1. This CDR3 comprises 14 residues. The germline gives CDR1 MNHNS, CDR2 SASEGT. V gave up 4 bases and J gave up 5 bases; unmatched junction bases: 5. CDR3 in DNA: TGTGCCAGCAGTGCCACAGGGGGCGAAACTGAAGCTTTCTTT. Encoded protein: CASSATGGETEAFF.

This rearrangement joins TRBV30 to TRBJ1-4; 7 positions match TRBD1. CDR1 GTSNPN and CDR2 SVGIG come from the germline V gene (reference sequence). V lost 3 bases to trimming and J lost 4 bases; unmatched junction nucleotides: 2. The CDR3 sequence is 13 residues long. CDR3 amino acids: CAWRDRNNEKLFF. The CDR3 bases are TGTGCCTGGAGGGACAGGAATAATGAAAAACTGTTTTTT.